Described below is a single T cell receptor beta chain sequence and its context. As yet, its antigen is unknown. This entry belongs to a study of T cell responses to AZD1222 COVID-19 vaccine. V gave up 5 bases and J gave up 8 bases; unmatched junction bases: 10. CDR1 and CDR2 from the germline V gene are LNHDA and SQIVND (reference sequence). This CDR3 has 15 residues. Study-wide results and caveats: Most donors were white British, females outnumbered males, and clonal diversity was possibly underestimated. At baseline, just 5 or 6 AZD1222 recipients tested seropositive. It was only after the peak T cell response that any repertoires were sampled.

Data came from immunoSEQ multiplex PCR; TCRdb stores just in-frame clones and leaves some out. There are 97,000 or so clones in the sample; roughly 90% occur only once, and approximately 9% lies in the top ten. Researchers grouped second doses given at about 4 or about 12 weeks into one pool. The specimen was peripheral blood, collected 28 days after the second AZD1222 dose. The chain joins TRBV19 to TRBJ2-1; 9 bases fit TRBD1. The receptor's source is an adult who received the AZD1222 COVID-19 vaccine. In DNA form, the CDR3 reads TGTGCCAGTAGTGCCGATGGGACAGGGCGGGATGAGCAGTTCTTC. It specifies CASSADGTGRDEQFF. The whole variable domain, filled in from reference TRBV19 and TRBJ2-1, reads DGGITQSPKYLFRKEGQNVTLSCEQNLNHDAMYWYRQDPGQGLRLIYYSQIVNDFQKGDIAEGYSVSREKKESFPLTVTSAQKNPTAFYLCASSADGTGRDEQFFGPGTRLTVL.